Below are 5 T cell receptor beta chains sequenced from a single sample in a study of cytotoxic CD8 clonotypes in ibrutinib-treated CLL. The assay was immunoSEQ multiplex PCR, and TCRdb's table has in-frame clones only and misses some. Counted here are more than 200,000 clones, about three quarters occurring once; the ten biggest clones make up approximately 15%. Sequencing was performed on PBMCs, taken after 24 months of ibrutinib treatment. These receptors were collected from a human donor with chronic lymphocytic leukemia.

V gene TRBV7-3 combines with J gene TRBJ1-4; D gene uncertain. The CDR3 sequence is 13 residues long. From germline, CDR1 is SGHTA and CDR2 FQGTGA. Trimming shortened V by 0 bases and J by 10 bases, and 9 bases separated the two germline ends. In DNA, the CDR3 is TGTGCCAGCAGCTTAACGAGTACGGGAAAACTGTTTTTT. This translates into CASSLTSTGKLFF.

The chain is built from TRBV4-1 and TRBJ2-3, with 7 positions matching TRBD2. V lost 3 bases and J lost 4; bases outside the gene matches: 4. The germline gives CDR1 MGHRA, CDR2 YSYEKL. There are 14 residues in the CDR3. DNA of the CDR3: TGCGCCAGCAGCCAGGAGACTAGCTCAGATACGCAGTATTTT. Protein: CASSQETSSDTQYF.

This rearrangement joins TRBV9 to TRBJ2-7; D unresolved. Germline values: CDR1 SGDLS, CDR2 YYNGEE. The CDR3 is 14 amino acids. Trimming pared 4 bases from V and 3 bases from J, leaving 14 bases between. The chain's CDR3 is CASSPSTQVYEQYF. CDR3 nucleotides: TGTGCCAGCAGCCCTTCAACGCAGGTCTACGAGCAGTACTTC.

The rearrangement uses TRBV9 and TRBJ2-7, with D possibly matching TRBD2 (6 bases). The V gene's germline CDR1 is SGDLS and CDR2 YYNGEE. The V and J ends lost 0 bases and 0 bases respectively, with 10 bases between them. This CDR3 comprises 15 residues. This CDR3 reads CASSVGGDPSYEQYF. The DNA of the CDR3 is TGTGCCAGCAGCGTAGGGGGGGACCCCTCCTACGAGCAGTACTTC.

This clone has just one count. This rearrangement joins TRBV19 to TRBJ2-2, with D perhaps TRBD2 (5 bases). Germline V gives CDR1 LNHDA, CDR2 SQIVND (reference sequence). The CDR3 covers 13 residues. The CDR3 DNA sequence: TGTGCTAGAGGACGGGGTGGGACCGGGGAGCTGTTTTTT. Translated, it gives CARGRGGTGELFF.